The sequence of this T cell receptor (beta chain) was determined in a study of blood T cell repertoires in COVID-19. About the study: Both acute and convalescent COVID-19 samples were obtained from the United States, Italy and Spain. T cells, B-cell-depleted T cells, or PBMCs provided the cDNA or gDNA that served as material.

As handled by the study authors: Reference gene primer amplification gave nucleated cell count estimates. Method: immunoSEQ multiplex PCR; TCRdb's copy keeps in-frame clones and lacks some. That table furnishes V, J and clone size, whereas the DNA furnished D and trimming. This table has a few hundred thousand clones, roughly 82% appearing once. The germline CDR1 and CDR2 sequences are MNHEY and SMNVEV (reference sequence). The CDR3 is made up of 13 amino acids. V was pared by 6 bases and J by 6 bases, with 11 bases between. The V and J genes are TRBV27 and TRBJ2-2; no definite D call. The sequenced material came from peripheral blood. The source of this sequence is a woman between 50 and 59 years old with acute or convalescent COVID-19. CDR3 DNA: TGTGCCAGCAGCCTTGGCCCTCCCGGGGAGCTGTTTTTT. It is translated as CASSLGPPGELFF.